The T cell receptor beta chain under discussion was sequenced for a study of cytomegalovirus exposure and HLA in healthy donors. Findings and caveats of the study: Excluded were some V segments that proved indistinguishable, including TRBV6-2 and TRBV6-3. A later analysis reported that several of the most significant clusters appeared to be linked to common viral pathogens, among them Epstein-Barr virus. TCR beta V- and J-gene trimming was later associated with a missense DCLRE1C variant.

Regarding this clone: The antigen is not known.

The CDR3 loop spans 12 amino acids. Germline CDR1 reads SGHAT; CDR2 reads FQNNGV. The ends were cut back, 5 bases at V and 4 bases at J, with 8 bases in the middle. Primers: 60 Vbeta forward and 13 Jbeta reverse. Measured with immunoSEQ multiplex PCR; TCRdb has only the in-frame clones, and not every one. The table has about 69,000 clones, approximately 72% seen once. The receptor was isolated from a woman between 25 and 40 years old in good health and CMV-seronegative. The chain links TRBV11-2 to TRBJ1-1; tentatively, D is TRBD1 (5 bases). The sequenced sample was PBMCs. The CDR3 sequence: CASSPGGTEAFF. The CDR3 nucleotides are TGTGCCAGCAGCCCGGGGGGCACTGAAGCTTTCTTT.